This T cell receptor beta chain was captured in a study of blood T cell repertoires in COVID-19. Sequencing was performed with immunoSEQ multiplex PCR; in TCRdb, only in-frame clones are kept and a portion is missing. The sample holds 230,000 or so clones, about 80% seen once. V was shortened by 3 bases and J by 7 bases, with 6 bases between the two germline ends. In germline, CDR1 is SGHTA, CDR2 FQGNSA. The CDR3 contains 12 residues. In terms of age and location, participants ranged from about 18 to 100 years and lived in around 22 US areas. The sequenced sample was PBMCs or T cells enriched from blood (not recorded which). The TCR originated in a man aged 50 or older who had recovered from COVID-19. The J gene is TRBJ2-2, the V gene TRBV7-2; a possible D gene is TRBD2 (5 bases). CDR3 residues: CASSFGGGELFF. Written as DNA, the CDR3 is TGTGCCAGCAGCTTTGGAGGCGGGGAGCTGTTTTTT.